A single sample is the source of the 17 T cell receptor beta chains below, sequenced in a study of T cell repertoires in cytomegalovirus infection. The antigens these receptors bind are not known. Each CDR3 protein gets one entry after TCRdb re-called the reads with MiXCR. The table lists fewer than 350,000 distinct CDR3 sequences, under 35% of them singletons. Sequenced material: cultured PBMCs, taken from culture after CMV antigen stimulation. Receptors originate from a human donor in good health (CMV status not recorded). Some clones in this sample may be carry-over from other donors' samples.

This sequence joins TRBV7-9 and TRBJ2-1, with 7 bases identical to TRBD1. Per germline, CDR1 SEHNR and CDR2 FQNEAQ (reference sequence). V shed 5 bases, J shed 0 bases, and the junction held 7 bases outside the gene matches. There are 16 residues in the CDR3. The CDR3 sequence is CASSPKGASSYNEQFF. CDR3 in DNA: TGTGCCAGCAGCCCGAAGGGGGCCAGCTCCTACAATGAGCAGTTCTTC.

V gene TRBV7-3 combines with J gene TRBJ2-7, with D tentatively TRBD1 (5 bases). Between the trimmed V and J ends, which lost 0 bases and 6 bases, there was a span of 9 bases. CDR3 length: 13 amino acids. CDR1 and CDR2 from the germline V gene are SGHTA and FQGTGA. The CDR3 loop reads CASSLTQGGEQYF. The DNA of the CDR3 is TGTGCCAGCAGCTTAACGCAGGGCGGCGAGCAGTACTTC. Drawing the rest from reference TRBV7-3 and TRBJ2-7, the complete variable domain is GAGVSQTPSNKVTEKGKYVELRCDPISGHTALYWYRQSLGQGPEFLIYFQGTGAADDSGLPNDRFFAVRPEGSVSTLKIQRTERGDSAVYLCASSLTQGGEQYFGPGTRLTVT.

This clonotype was seen a handful of times. This rearrangement joins TRBV5-1 to TRBJ2-5, with D unresolved. V was cut by 0 bases and J by 0 bases, with 6 bases left in between. The CDR3 consists of 14 residues. CDR1 and CDR2 (germline): SGHRS, YFSETQ. CDR3 region: CASSLGVYQETQYF. The CDR3 DNA reads TGCGCCAGCAGCTTGGGAGTGTACCAAGAGACCCAGTACTTC. Drawing the rest from reference TRBV5-1 and TRBJ2-5, the complete variable domain is KAGVTQTPRYLIKTRGQQVTLSCSPISGHRSVSWYQQTPGQGLQFLFEYFSETQRNKGNFPGRFSGRQFSNSRSEMNVSTLELGDSALYLCASSLGVYQETQYFGPGTRLLVL.

The rearrangement links TRBV7-3 to TRBJ1-1; weak D call: TRBD1 (6 bases). Germline values: CDR1 SGHTA, CDR2 FQGTGA. CDR3 length equals 16 residues. V was pared by 5 bases and J by 5 bases, with 21 bases between. The CDR3 protein is CASSQGLGQGRTEAFF. For the CDR3, the DNA is TGTGCCAGCAGCCAGGGGCTAGGGCAGGGGAGGACTGAAGCTTTCTTT.

This clonotype was counted at least ten times. This chain uses TRBV7-2 with TRBJ2-7; D is perhaps TRBD1 (5 bases). CDR1 SGHTA and CDR2 FQGNSA come from the germline V gene. There are 16 residues in the CDR3. The V and J ends lost 6 bases and 5 bases respectively, with 23 bases between them. CDR3 in DNA: TGTGCCAGCAGACCCCCCGGACCAGGGTACATCCACGAGCAGTACTTC. As protein: CASRPPGPGYIHEQYF.

This clonotype appeared a few times. The V and J genes are TRBV7-3 and TRBJ1-2; 7 bases are shared with TRBD1. The junction had 2 bases not matched to a gene; V was cut back by 0 bases and J by 7 bases. The CDR3 has 13 amino acids. Germline values: CDR1 SGHTA, CDR2 FQGTGA. The CDR3 sequence: CASSLTSGGGYTF. CDR3 coding DNA: TGTGCCAGCAGCTTAACGTCAGGGGGTGGCTACACCTTC. Combining the CDR3 with reference TRBV7-3 and TRBJ1-2 gives the whole variable domain GAGVSQTPSNKVTEKGKYVELRCDPISGHTALYWYRQSLGQGPEFLIYFQGTGAADDSGLPNDRFFAVRPEGSVSTLKIQRTERGDSAVYLCASSLTSGGGYTFGSGTRLTVV.

The chain employs TRBV6-1 and TRBJ2-3; D call uncertain. CDR1 and CDR2 (germline): MNHNS, SASEGT. The V gene lost 7 bases and the J gene lost 7 bases, with 15 bases spanning the gap. CDR3 size: 13 residues. This CDR3 reads CASMQAYGYTQYF. The DNA of the CDR3 is TGTGCCAGCATGCAGGCCTATGGTTATACGCAGTATTTT.

This sequence joins TRBV24-1 and TRBJ1-2; no clear D gene. The V gene lost 0 bases and the J gene lost 0 bases, with 13 bases spanning the gap. CDR3 size: 17 residues. Germline V gene sequence: CDR1 KGHDR, CDR2 SFDVKD. The CDR3 DNA follows: TGTGCCACCAGTGATTTGGGGCAGACCGCAGCTAACTATGGCTACACCTTC. It encodes CATSDLGQTAANYGYTF.

V gene TRBV20-1 combines with J gene TRBJ2-2; 9 bases fit TRBD2. This CDR3 has 15 amino acids. The germline CDR1 and CDR2 sequences are DFQATT and SNEGSKA (reference sequence). V was pared by 5 bases and J by 0 bases, with 4 bases of the junction left unmatched. The CDR3 spells CSASRLAANTGELFF. The CDR3 nucleotides are TGCAGTGCTTCTAGACTAGCGGCGAACACCGGGGAGCTGTTTTTT.

The J gene is TRBJ2-1, the V gene TRBV11-3; 7 positions agree with TRBD1. Germline trimming cut 5 bases from V and 3 bases from J; bases unmatched to any gene: 7. The germline V gene has CDR1 SGHNT and CDR2 YENEEA. This CDR3 spans 15 amino acids. The CDR3 is CASSPTGTIYNEQFF. The CDR3 DNA follows: TGTGCCAGCAGCCCGACAGGGACCATCTACAATGAGCAGTTCTTC.

As DNA, the CDR3 is TGTGCCAGCAGAGGGGGCTGGACTGGGGCCAACGTCCTGACTTTC. Translating gives CASRGGWTGANVLTF. The chain joins TRBV19 to TRBJ2-6; TRBD1 aligns across 7 bases. CDR1 is LNHDA and CDR2 is SQIVND in the germline V gene (reference sequence). V shed 9 bases and J 2 bases; nucleotides not matched to a gene: 7. The CDR3 length is 15 residues.

The table lists this clonotype with a few counts. The V call is TRBV11-2, the J call TRBJ2-3; 10 nucleotides line up with TRBD2. After removal of 2 bases from V and 3 bases from J, the junction contained 2 bases not matched to a gene. This CDR3 is 15 amino acids long. Germline V CDR1 and CDR2: SGHAT, FQNNGV. The CDR3 sequence: CASSLPGLATDTQYF. The CDR3 DNA follows: TGTGCCAGCAGCTTACCGGGACTAGCGACAGATACGCAGTATTTT.

The chain links TRBV12-3 or TRBV12-4 to TRBJ1-1; weak D call: TRBD1 (5 bases). V lost 4 bases and J lost 1, with 19 bases in between. The CDR3 length is 17 residues. CDR3 nucleotides: TGTGCCAGCAGTTCTCCCTGGCTTTGGGGGAAGAACACTGAAGCTTTCTTT. It specifies CASSSPWLWGKNTEAFF.

This clonotype was seen only a few times. The genes are TRBV7-2 and TRBJ1-1; the D gene is possibly TRBD1 (6 bases). Between the trimmed V and J ends, which lost 6 bases and 4 bases, there was a span of 24 bases. Germline values: CDR1 SGHTA, CDR2 FQGNSA. This CDR3 has 17 residues. The CDR3 here is CASSPLQGRRPPTEAFF. The CDR3 nucleotides read TGTGCCAGCAGTCCTTTGCAGGGGCGCAGGCCCCCCACTGAAGCTTTCTTT.

The chain has TRBV20-1 and TRBJ1-1, with D maybe TRBD1 (5 bases). Trimming took 1 base from V and 5 from J, leaving 14 bases between them. Germline loops: CDR1 DFQATT, CDR2 SNEGSKA (reference sequence). The CDR3 consists of 14 residues. CDR3 DNA sequence: TGCAGTGCTAGAGTCAGGGCGGGAGGGACTGAAGCTTTCTTT. Its translation is CSARVRAGGTEAFF.

This clonotype has just a few counts. The V call is TRBV19, the J call TRBJ2-7; 11 bases align to TRBD2. Germline values: CDR1 LNHDA, CDR2 SQIVND (reference sequence). The CDR3 totals 18 residues. The V segment lost 0 bases and the J segment 1 base; nucleotides outside the gene matches: 8. The CDR3, as DNA: TGTGCCAGTAGTATAGATGGGACTAGCGGCTTGGGGTCCTACGAGCAGTACTTC. Translation: CASSIDGTSGLGSYEQYF.

At least ten counts were recorded for this clonotype. This chain uses TRBV7-8 with TRBJ1-1, with D hard to call. The CDR3 runs 14 residues. V shed 5 bases and J shed 4 bases, with 14 bases lying between them. Per germline, CDR1 SGHVS and CDR2 FQNEAQ. The CDR3 reads CASSPTGRATEAFF. The CDR3 DNA follows: TGTGCCAGCAGCCCTACTGGACGGGCCACTGAAGCTTTCTTT.